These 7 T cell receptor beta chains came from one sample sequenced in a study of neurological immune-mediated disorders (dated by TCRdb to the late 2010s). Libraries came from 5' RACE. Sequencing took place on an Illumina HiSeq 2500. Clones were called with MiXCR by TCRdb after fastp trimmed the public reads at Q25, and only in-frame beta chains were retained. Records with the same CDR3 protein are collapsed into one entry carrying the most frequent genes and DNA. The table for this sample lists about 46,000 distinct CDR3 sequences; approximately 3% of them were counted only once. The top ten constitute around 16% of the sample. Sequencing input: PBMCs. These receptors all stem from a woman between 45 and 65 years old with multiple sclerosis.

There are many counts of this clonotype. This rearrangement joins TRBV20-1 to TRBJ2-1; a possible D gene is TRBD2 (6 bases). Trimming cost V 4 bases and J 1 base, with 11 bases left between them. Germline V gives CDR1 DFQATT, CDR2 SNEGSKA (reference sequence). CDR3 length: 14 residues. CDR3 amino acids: CSANAGGSYNEQFF. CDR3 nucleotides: TGCAGTGCTAACGCCGGGGGATCCTACAATGAGCAGTTCTTC.

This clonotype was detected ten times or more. CDR3 nucleotides: TGCGCCAGCAGCCTCTCGACAGGGGCGAACACTGAAGCTTTCTTT. Encoded protein: CASSLSTGANTEAFF. The rearrangement joins TRBV5-1 to TRBJ1-1; 8 nucleotides line up with TRBD1. The germline V gene has CDR1 SGHRS and CDR2 YFSETQ. The CDR3 sequence is 15 residues long. V was clipped by 4 bases and J by 1 base; unmatched bases: 6.

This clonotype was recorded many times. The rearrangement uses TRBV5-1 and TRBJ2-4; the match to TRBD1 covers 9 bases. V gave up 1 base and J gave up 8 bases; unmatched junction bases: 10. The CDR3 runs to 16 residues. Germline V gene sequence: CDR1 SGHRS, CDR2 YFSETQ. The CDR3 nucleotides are TGCGCCAGCAGCTTGTCTTGGACAGGGGAGGGGGACATTCAGTACTTC. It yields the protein CASSLSWTGEGDIQYF. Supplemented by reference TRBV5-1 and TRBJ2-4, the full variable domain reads KAGVTQTPRYLIKTRGQQVTLSCSPISGHRSVSWYQQTPGQGLQFLFEYFSETQRNKGNFPGRFSGRQFSNSRSEMNVSTLELGDSALYLCASSLSWTGEGDIQYFGAGTRLSVL.

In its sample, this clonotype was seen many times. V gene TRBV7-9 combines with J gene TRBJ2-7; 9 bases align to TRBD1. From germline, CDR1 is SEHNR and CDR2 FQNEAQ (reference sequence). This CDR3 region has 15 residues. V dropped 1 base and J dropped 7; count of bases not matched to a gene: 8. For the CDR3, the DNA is TGTGCCAGCAGCTTAGGCTCCGGGACAGGGAAGGAGCAGTACTTC. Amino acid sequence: CASSLGSGTGKEQYF.

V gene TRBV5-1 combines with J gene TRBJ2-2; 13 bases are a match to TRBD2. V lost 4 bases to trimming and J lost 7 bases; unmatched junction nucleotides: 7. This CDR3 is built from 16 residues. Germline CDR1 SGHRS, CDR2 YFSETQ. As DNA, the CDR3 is TGCGCCAGCAGCCTCCGGACTAGCGGGAGTGTCGGGGAGCTGTTTTTT. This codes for CASSLRTSGSVGELFF.

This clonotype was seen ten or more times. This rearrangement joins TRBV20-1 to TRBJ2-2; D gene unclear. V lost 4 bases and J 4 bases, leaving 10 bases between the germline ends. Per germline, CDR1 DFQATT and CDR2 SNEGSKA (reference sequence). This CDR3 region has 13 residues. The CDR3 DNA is TGCAGTGCTAAAAAAGCCACCACCGGGGAGCTGTTTTTT. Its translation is CSAKKATTGELFF.

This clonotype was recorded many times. CDR3 amino acids: CSARDLSSGGPDTQYF. CDR3 in DNA: TGCAGTGCTAGAGATCTGTCTAGCGGGGGGCCAGATACGCAGTATTTT. The chain has TRBV20-1 and TRBJ2-3, with 11 bases lining up with TRBD2. Trimming at V came to 0 bases and at J to 4 bases, leaving 6 bases not matched to a gene. The germline CDR1 and CDR2 sequences are DFQATT and SNEGSKA (reference sequence). The CDR3 has 16 residues.